The next 11 T cell receptor beta chains were all read from a single sample in a study of cytomegalovirus exposure and HLA in healthy donors. Primers for the PCR totalled 60 Vbeta and 13 Jbeta. Libraries were prepared by immunoSEQ multiplex PCR; TCRdb keeps only in-frame clonotypes and omits some of them. In the table there are 140,000 to 150,000 clones, more than 75% of which are singletons. The source material was PBMCs. These receptor sequences come from a woman under 30 in good health and CMV-seropositive.

The CDR3 protein is CASGGQGAGSPLHF. CDR3 in DNA: TGTGCCAGCGGGGGACAGGGGGCAGGTTCACCCCTCCACTTT. The chain recombines TRBV2 with TRBJ1-6, with TRBD1 matching over 12 bases. Germline V gene data show CDR1 as SNHLY and CDR2 as FYNNEI. V dropped 8 bases and J dropped 9; count of bases not matched to a gene: 5. The CDR3 is 14 residues long.

The rearrangement links TRBV18 to TRBJ2-1; 10 bases fit TRBD2. The CDR3 has 15 amino acids. V shed 4 bases and J 5 bases; nucleotides not matched to a gene: 5. Germline assignment: CDR1 KGHSH and CDR2 LQKENI. CDR3 loop: CASSLRSGGDNEQFF. The DNA of the CDR3 is TGTGCCAGCTCACTTCGAAGCGGGGGGGACAATGAGCAGTTCTTC.

The chain links TRBV5-1 to TRBJ1-2, with 8 nucleotides matching TRBD1. The CDR3 has 15 residues. CDR1 and CDR2 (germline): SGHRS, YFSETQ. V gave up 4 bases and J gave up 5 bases; unmatched junction bases: 10. CDR3 bases: TGCGCCAGCAGCCCTGGACAGGGTTCGCTTTATGGCTACACCTTC. Its translation: CASSPGQGSLYGYTF.

The chain links TRBV5-1 to TRBJ2-2, with TRBD1 as a possible D gene (6 bases). The CDR3 runs 15 residues. Trimming cost V 0 bases and J 8 bases, with 14 bases left between them. From germline, CDR1 is SGHRS and CDR2 YFSETQ. CDR3 coding DNA: TGCGCCAGCAGCTTGGCCGCACAGGGTGTTGGGGAGCTGTTTTTT. Protein sequence: CASSLAAQGVGELFF.

The gene calls are TRBV9 and TRBJ1-1, with D tentatively TRBD1 (6 bases). This CDR3 spans 13 amino acids. With 3 bases removed from V and 5 bases from J, the gap between germline ends came to 11 bases. Germline-derived CDR1 and CDR2 are SGDLS and YYNGEE. Here the CDR3 DNA reads TGTGCCAGCAGCGCAGGGGTAGGTACTGAAGCTTTCTTT. This encodes CASSAGVGTEAFF.

This clone was seen more than once but under ten times. This chain uses TRBV4-1 with TRBJ2-5; TRBD2 matches at 7 bases. The CDR3 extends over 17 amino acids. The ends lost 1 base at V and 5 bases at J; junction bases unmatched: 13. Germline CDR1 and CDR2: MGHRA and YSYEKL. DNA of the CDR3: TGCGCCAGCAGCCAAGTTCTCGCCCCCGCGGGAGTGGAGACCCAGTACTTC. This gives the protein CASSQVLAPAGVETQYF.

This chain connects TRBV7-9 to TRBJ2-1, with 8 bases matching TRBD1. Per the germline V gene, CDR1 is SEHNR and CDR2 is FQNEAQ (reference sequence). V lost 3 bases, J lost 5 bases, and 9 bases stayed unmatched. The CDR3 contains 16 residues. This CDR3 reads CASSFSGTGLNNEQFF. The CDR3 region has the DNA TGTGCCAGCAGCTTTTCCGGGACAGGACTTAACAATGAGCAGTTCTTC.

The sample holds one count of this clone. The chain has TRBV5-1 and TRBJ1-2; D is perhaps TRBD1 (5 bases). Germline CDR1 is SGHRS and CDR2 is YFSETQ. Trimming stripped 0 bases from V and 4 bases from J, with 16 bases between. The CDR3 consists of 16 residues. In DNA, the CDR3 is TGCGCCAGCAGCTTGGAACGAGGACACGACTCCTATGGCTACACCTTC. As protein: CASSLERGHDSYGYTF.

The V gene is TRBV27, the J gene TRBJ2-7, with 8 bases identical to TRBD1. The length of the CDR3 is 15 residues. With V trimmed by 5 bases and J by 2 bases, 8 bases remained unmatched. Germline V gene data show CDR1 as MNHEY and CDR2 as SMNVEV (reference sequence). CDR3 sequence reads: CASSLQGAQTYEQYF. The CDR3 region has the DNA TGTGCCAGCAGTCTCCAGGGGGCCCAAACCTACGAGCAGTACTTC.

This clone was picked up a small number of times. The rearrangement joins TRBV7-6 to TRBJ2-2, with a possible D match to TRBD2 (6 bases). Germline V gene sequence: CDR1 SGHVS, CDR2 FNYEAQ. With 6 bases removed from V and 3 bases from J, the gap between germline ends came to 14 bases. This CDR3 comprises 15 residues. CDR3 in amino acids: CASSSRAGYTGELFF. In nucleotides, the CDR3 is TGTGCCAGCAGTTCCCGGGCGGGGTACACCGGGGAGCTGTTTTTT.

The CDR3 coding sequence is TGTGCCAGCAGTGATGGGACTAGTCCCTACAATGAGCAGTTCTTC. Translated, it gives CASSDGTSPYNEQFF. The chain combines TRBV6-1 with TRBJ2-1, with 8 bases that match TRBD2. Per germline, CDR1 MNHNS and CDR2 SASEGT. Trimming at V came to 3 bases and at J to 2 bases, leaving 3 bases not matched to a gene. The CDR3 is made up of 15 amino acids.